Sequencing of this TCR beta chain was carried out in a study of graft-versus-host responses after intestinal transplantation. General study results and limits: Investigators detected GvH clones in recipient marrow, with some emerging earlier in ileum or blood.

Sequenced by immunoSEQ multiplex PCR; TCRdb stores in-frame clones only, minus some. Of tens of thousands of clones in the sample, around 87% were seen once. For this clone: Antigen unknown.

Sequences were derived from unstimulated CD8+ T cells sorted from spleen or lymph node cells, sampled before transplant. The sequence was collected from a human donor who was the organ donor for an intestinal transplant.

CDR3: CASSPRDRGYEKLFF. CDR3 DNA: TGTGCCAGCAGCCCGAGGGACAGGGGCTATGAAAAACTGTTTTTT. The chain is built from TRBV5-8 and TRBJ1-4; 10 bases match TRBD1. The V segment lost 4 bases and the J segment 6 bases; nucleotides outside the gene matches: 6. Germline-derived CDR1 and CDR2 are SGHTS and YDEGEE. This CDR3 spans 15 amino acids.